The source of this T cell receptor (beta chain) is a study of T-cell memory formation after mild COVID-19. Germline V CDR1 and CDR2: SGHVS, FQNEAQ. The CDR3 covers 14 residues. V was pared by 1 base and J by 3 bases, with 10 bases between. Comments on this clonotype: Its antigen is not identified.

TCRdb reanalysed the 5' RACE reads using MiXCR and keeps one entry per CDR3 protein. Here the sample spans about 430,000 distinct CDR3 sequences, approximately 24% being singletons. Findings of the study overall: Detection of some responders pre-infection suggested pre-existing cross-reactive memory T cells participated.

The rearrangement uses TRBV7-8 and TRBJ2-7; TRBD2 might be the D (5 bases). Sequenced sample: PBMCs or a T cell subset sorted from them (not recorded which). The TCR originated in an adult woman who had mild COVID-19 (a few samples of this study predate the infection). Cell type and time point are not known. CDR3 residues: CASSLVGLVYEQYF. The CDR3 DNA sequence: TGTGCCAGCAGCTTAGTTGGACTGGTCTACGAGCAGTACTTC.